The source of this T cell receptor beta chain is a study of shared clonotypes between healthy human individuals. Study findings and constraints: Clonotypes shared by all four sorted-subset donors had higher generation probabilities than non-shared clonotypes.

In the naive CD8 group, cells lacked CD45RO and were positively selected for CCR7, so terminally differentiated effector memory CD45RA+ cells were left out. In its sample, this clone was seen once. Its specificity is unknown. Other DNA sequences of this sample code for an identical CDR3. The repertoire was sequenced with immunoSEQ multiplex PCR; TCRdb's copy has only in-frame clones and lacks some. The sample lists 2 million to 2.5 million clones; about 95% were seen once. This receptor was obtained from a man younger than 35 in good health. The sequenced sample was naive CD8+ T cells sorted from blood.

The CDR3: CASSGGVSYEQYF. The CDR3 DNA follows: TGTGCCAGCTCGGGGGGAGTCTCCTACGAGCAGTACTTC. The chain combines TRBV6-1 with TRBJ2-7; 7 positions agree with TRBD2. The trim removed 8 bases at V and 0 bases at J, leaving 4 bases unmatched. Per the germline V gene, CDR1 is MNHNS and CDR2 is SASEGT. This CDR3 spans 13 amino acids.